These 22 T cell receptor beta chains were sequenced from one sample in a study of blood T cell repertoires in COVID-19 (TCRdb year 2020). To prepare the library, the immunoSEQ multiplex PCR assay was applied. TCRdb stores this immuneACCESS table with in-frame sequences only. Part of the clones is absent; in the studies checked, under half of the shortfall reflects unresolved V genes, and no reason is known for the rest. The sample has some 240,000 clones on record, roughly nine tenths of them singletons. The ten largest clones capture 4.6% of the sample. Sequencing was done on a sample of peripheral blood. These TCRs come from a woman between 35 and 50 years old who had recovered from COVID-19.

The J gene is TRBJ2-7, the V gene TRBV6-5, with 8 bases matching TRBD1. Per the germline V gene, CDR1 is MNHEY and CDR2 is SVGAGI. The junction had 6 bases not matched to a gene; V was cut back by 7 bases and J by 1 base. The CDR3 is 14 residues long. The CDR3 region is CASTQGQGSYEQYF. The CDR3, as DNA: TGTGCCAGCACCCAAGGACAGGGATCCTACGAGCAGTACTTC.

This rearrangement joins TRBV10-3 to TRBJ2-1, with a tentative D call TRBD2 (5 bases). This CDR3 contains 12 residues. Germline CDR1 and CDR2: ENHRY and SYGVKD. Trimming cost V 4 bases and J 9 bases, with 10 bases left between them. DNA for the CDR3: TGTGCCATCAGTGTGATAGGGAGTGAGCAGTTCTTC. Protein sequence: CAISVIGSEQFF.

V and J are TRBV5-1 and TRBJ1-5; a weak D match, TRBD1 (5 bases). CDR3 size: 12 residues. Germline values: CDR1 SGHRS, CDR2 YFSETQ. Between the trimmed V and J ends, which lost 8 bases and 9 bases, there was a span of 15 bases. In DNA form, the CDR3 reads TGCGCCAGAGGGGCTCGGCGGTGGCCCCAGCATTTT. Protein sequence: CARGARRWPQHF.

This chain joins TRBV7-9 and TRBJ2-1, with 9 bases that match TRBD2. Trimming at V came to 8 bases and at J to 7 bases, leaving 9 bases not matched to a gene. CDR3 length: 14 amino acids. The germline gives CDR1 SEHNR, CDR2 FQNEAQ (reference sequence). The CDR3 sequence is CASVTGSGSNEQFF. CDR3 DNA: TGTGCCAGCGTTACCGGTAGCGGGAGTAATGAGCAGTTCTTC.

The chain combines TRBV19 with TRBJ1-5; TRBD1 matches at 9 bases. Germline V CDR1 and CDR2: LNHDA, SQIVND (reference sequence). The V and J ends lost 6 bases and 5 bases, in that order; junction bases with no gene match: 8. There are 15 residues in the CDR3. DNA for the CDR3: TGTGCCAGTAGCTCCGAACAGGGGGCGTATCAGCCCCAGCATTTT. Protein product: CASSSEQGAYQPQHF.

The chain couples TRBV5-4 to TRBJ1-2; a weak D match, TRBD1 (6 bases). Germline lookup yields CDR1 SGHNT and CDR2 YYREEE (reference sequence). With 0 bases removed from V and 3 bases from J, the gap between germline ends came to 9 bases. This CDR3 comprises 14 residues. CDR3 amino acids: CASSLGGPYYGYTF. The CDR3 region has the DNA TGTGCCAGCAGCTTGGGGGGGCCTTACTATGGCTACACCTTC.

The count of this clone is one. This rearrangement joins TRBV27 to TRBJ2-5; no definite D call. Germline V gene data show CDR1 as MNHEY and CDR2 as SMNVEV (reference sequence). V was clipped by 4 bases and J by 5 bases, with 8 bases between them. The CDR3 totals 12 residues. The CDR3 region is CASSSNSETQYF. As DNA, the CDR3 is TGTGCCAGCAGTTCCAATTCCGAGACCCAGTACTTC.

On this clone itself: This sample includes further DNA sequences coding for the same CDR3. The chain joins TRBV11-2 to TRBJ2-3; no definite D call. The CDR3 loop spans 11 amino acids. Germline V CDR1 and CDR2: SGHAT, FQNNGV. V was shortened by 3 bases and J by 6 bases, with 4 bases between the two germline ends. Here the CDR3 reads CASSFSDTQYF. The CDR3 DNA follows: TGTGCCAGCAGCTTTTCTGATACGCAGTATTTT.

A note on this clone: The sample contains more than one DNA sequence encoding this CDR3. The chain carries TRBV9 and TRBJ1-1; no clear D. The germline V gene has CDR1 SGDLS and CDR2 YYNGEE. The CDR3 has 14 amino acids. V was trimmed by 2 bases and J by 1 base, leaving 9 bases between them. The CDR3: CASSVDSGNTEAFF. CDR3 sequence (DNA): TGTGCCAGCAGCGTCGATTCGGGGAACACTGAAGCTTTCTTT. The whole variable domain, remainder taken from reference TRBV9 and TRBJ1-1, is DSGVTQTPKHLITATGQRVTLRCSPRSGDLSVYWYQQSLDQGLQFLIQYYNGEERAKGNILERFSAQQFPDLHSELNLSSLELGDSALYFCASSVDSGNTEAFFGQGTRLTVV.

This clone was observed a single time. The rearrangement links TRBV12-1 to TRBJ1-2; the D call TRBD1 from the table was never checked on the DNA. TRBV12-1 is a pseudogene segment. The CDR3 length is 18 residues. The CDR3 nucleotides are TGTGCCAGCAGCCCCGACCAGGGGGCAAGGACTCCTAACTATGGCTACACCTTC. It codes for CASSPDQGARTPNYGYTF.

The rearrangement links TRBV18 to TRBJ2-7; 9 bases align to TRBD1. Unmatched junction bases numbered 16, after V lost 3 bases and J lost 4 bases. There are 18 residues in the CDR3. Germline CDR1 reads KGHSH; CDR2 reads LQKENI. The CDR3 is CASSPRQLRTGVGYEQYF. CDR3 in DNA: TGTGCCAGCTCACCCCGGCAACTGAGGACAGGGGTAGGGTACGAGCAGTACTTC.

The rearrangement links TRBV19 to TRBJ2-2, with 11 bases that match TRBD1. Germline CDR1 LNHDA, CDR2 SQIVND (reference sequence). The CDR3 extends over 14 amino acids. The V and J ends lost 8 bases and 5 bases, in that order; junction bases with no gene match: 4. Written as DNA, the CDR3 is TGTGCCAGTGAGGGGACAGGGGGTACCGGGGAGCTGTTTTTT. It encodes CASEGTGGTGELFF.

The chain carries TRBV5-4 and TRBJ1-1; 9 bases line up with TRBD1. CDR1 SGHNT and CDR2 YYREEE come from the germline V gene (reference sequence). J lost 2 bases, V lost 4 bases, and 6 bases had no gene match. This CDR3 is 15 amino acids long. CDR3 protein: CASSTQQGANTEAFF. CDR3 DNA: TGTGCCAGCAGCACCCAACAGGGGGCAAACACTGAAGCTTTCTTT.

This clone was counted only a few times. The V call is TRBV5-4, the J call TRBJ2-7; 7 bases line up with TRBD1. J was trimmed by 6 bases and V by 3 bases; bases with no gene match: 15. Per the germline V gene, CDR1 is SGHNT and CDR2 is YYREEE (reference sequence). The CDR3 is 16 residues long. The CDR3 loop reads CASSWSTGKGFIEQYF. In nucleotides, the CDR3 is TGTGCCAGCAGCTGGTCGACAGGGAAGGGCTTCATCGAGCAGTACTTC.

In this sample, this clone turned up a few times. The rearrangement uses TRBV18 and TRBJ1-5; D perhaps matches TRBD1 (5 bases). V shed 6 bases and J shed 1 base, with 13 bases lying between them. Germline-derived CDR1 and CDR2 are KGHSH and LQKENI. This CDR3 spans 15 amino acids. The CDR3 is CASSQGSGSNQPQHF. The CDR3 region has the DNA TGTGCCAGCTCTCAGGGAAGCGGGAGCAATCAGCCCCAGCATTTT.

The V gene is TRBV19, the J gene TRBJ1-5, with D maybe TRBD1 (6 bases). V lost 3 bases and J lost 0, with 9 bases in between. Germline assignment: CDR1 LNHDA and CDR2 SQIVND (reference sequence). The CDR3 is 15 residues long. This CDR3 is CASSITGISNQPQHF. CDR3 bases: TGTGCCAGTAGTATTACAGGGATTAGCAATCAGCCCCAGCATTTT.

This chain uses TRBV5-1 with TRBJ1-1, with TRBD1 identical over 8 bases. The CDR3 has 15 amino acids. Germline V gene lookup returns CDR1 SGHRS and CDR2 YFSETQ. The J segment lost 1 base and the V segment lost 4 bases, leaving 6 bases of the junction unmatched. The CDR3, as DNA: TGCGCCAGCAGCCCCCGGACAGGGAAGAACACTGAAGCTTTCTTT. Its translation: CASSPRTGKNTEAFF.

The V call is TRBV5-5, the J call TRBJ1-2, with 7 bases aligning to TRBD1. The CDR3 totals 14 residues. CDR1 is SGHKS and CDR2 is YYEKEE in the germline V gene (reference sequence). Trimming at V came to 0 bases and at J to 3 bases, leaving 2 bases not matched to a gene. The CDR3 loop reads CASSLGGTDYGYTF. Here the CDR3 DNA reads TGTGCCAGCAGCTTGGGGGGGACAGACTATGGCTACACCTTC.

The V and J genes are TRBV28 and TRBJ1-4, with D possibly matching TRBD1 (6 bases). The V and J ends lost 5 bases and 6 bases respectively, with 19 bases between them. The germline CDR1 and CDR2 sequences are MDHEN and SYDVKM. The CDR3 runs to 16 residues. The CDR3 nucleotides read TGTGCCAGCAGTCCCCTGTTTAGGGGGGGATATGAAAAACTGTTTTTT. Its translation is CASSPLFRGGYEKLFF.

The V gene is TRBV5-4, the J gene TRBJ2-5; D unresolved. Germline V gives CDR1 SGHNT, CDR2 YYREEE (reference sequence). This CDR3 contains 14 residues. Trimming shortened V by 6 bases and J by 4 bases, and 16 bases separated the two germline ends. CDR3 in amino acids: CASKSLETAETQYF. The CDR3 region has the DNA TGTGCCAGCAAATCGCTGGAGACGGCAGAGACCCAGTACTTC.

The chain employs TRBV27 and TRBJ1-3, with a tentative D call TRBD1 (5 bases). The V end was cut by 5 bases, the J end by 0 bases, with 14 bases between. The CDR3 is 16 residues long. Germline-derived CDR1 and CDR2 are MNHEY and SMNVEV (reference sequence). This chain's CDR3 is CASSMTGGFSGNTIYF. CDR3 DNA: TGTGCCAGCAGTATGACGGGGGGTTTCTCTGGAAACACCATATATTTT.

This chain joins TRBV15 and TRBJ2-2; D is unresolved. The CDR3 contains 12 residues. The germline gives CDR1 LNHNV, CDR2 YYDKDF (reference sequence). The V gene lost 7 bases and the J gene lost 5 bases, with 8 bases spanning the gap. This chain's CDR3 is CATTKETGELFF. The CDR3 DNA follows: TGTGCCACCACGAAGGAGACCGGGGAGCTGTTTTTT.